The sequence of this T cell receptor beta chain was determined in a study of cytomegalovirus exposure and HLA in healthy donors. Study outcomes and limitations: Later on, analysis showed that most CMV-associated TCR beta chains appeared to be HLA-restricted. About 87% or about 30% of the time was how often most TCR beta V segments were productive, according to an earlier analysis. In a later analysis, a missense DCLRE1C variant was linked to TCR beta V- and J-gene trimming.

Regarding this clone: The antigen remains unidentified.

The germline gives CDR1 SNHLY, CDR2 FYNNEI. The CDR3 runs 14 residues. V was trimmed by 8 bases and J by 0 bases, leaving 12 bases between them. The PCR used 60 Vbeta and 13 Jbeta primers. The data were produced by immunoSEQ multiplex PCR, yet TCRdb's version contains in-frame clones alone and is incomplete. The sample yields approximately 76,000 clones, about 69% seen once. The material sequenced was PBMCs. The receptor was derived from a woman in her 40s in good health and CMV-seropositive. This chain uses TRBV2 with TRBJ2-3; tentative D call: TRBD2 (5 bases). For the CDR3, the DNA is TGTGCCAGCTTCGGCAGGACTAGCACAGATACGCAGTATTTT. Protein: CASFGRTSTDTQYF.